A selection of T cell receptor beta chains follows, all from one sample in a study of OX40 agonist ivuxolimab in advanced cancers. Generated by immunoSEQ multiplex PCR, the TCRdb table keeps only in-frame clones and is missing some. The sample has 75,000 to 90,000 clones; about 88% are singletons. The material sequenced was CD4+ or CD8+ T cells sorted from blood, taken in a trial of the OX40 agonist ivuxolimab. These receptors were obtained from an adult with an advanced solid tumor such as melanoma, head and neck, liver or kidney cancer. The CDR3 runs from the conserved cysteine through the conserved F or W. Each record gives: D gene, clone size, J gene, V gene, CDR3 DNA, CDR3 protein. D genes are given only for firm matches. For some rows the clone size is stated as once, few or many, or as a class when expanded; others skip it.

>-|-|TRBJ2-3|TRBV27
TGTGCCAGCAGTTTAGGACAGCGCACAGATACGCAGTATTTT
CASSLGQRTDTQYF
>TRBD1|-|TRBJ1-1|TRBV27
TGTGCCAGCGCCGGCGTCGGACAGGGTTTTGGTCGGTACACTGAAGCTTTCTTT
CASAGVGQGFGRYTEAFF
>TRBD1|-|TRBJ2-1|TRBV2
TGTGCCAGCAGGGGGGGGACAGGGGCCTACAATGAGCAGTTCTTC
CASRGGTGAYNEQFF
>TRBD1|-|TRBJ2-3|TRBV6-6
TGTGCCAGCAGACTCACAGGGGGCGCAATGAGAGATACGCAGTATTTT
CASRLTGGAMRDTQYF
>-|-|TRBJ1-3|TRBV18
TGTGCCAGCTCACCACCAACAAAGGCAGCGGGAAACACCATATATTTT
CASSPPTKAAGNTIYF
>-|-|TRBJ1-4|TRBV18
TGTGCCAGCTCACCACCGTCCCAGGGAGAAAAACTGTTTTTT
CASSPPSQGEKLFF
>TRBD1|once|TRBJ1-2|TRBV25-1
TGTGCCAGCAGCACTCTGACAGGGGTCGGCTATGGCTACACCTTC
CASSTLTGVGYGYTF
>-|-|TRBJ2-2|TRBV5-8
TGTGCCAGCAGCTTGGTACTGAACACCGGGGAGCTGTTTTTT
CASSLVLNTGELFF
>-|-|TRBJ2-5|TRBV29-1
TGCAGCGTTGACAGGGTCAACCAAGAGACCCAGTACTTC
CSVDRVNQETQYF
>-|-|TRBJ1-4|TRBV30
TGTGCCTGGAGTGTTTTAAGTGGTGAAAAACTGTTTTTT
CAWSVLSGEKLFF
>-|-|TRBJ2-3|TRBV20-1
TGCAGTCAGAGAAGCACAGATACGCAGTATTTT
CSQRSTDTQYF
>TRBD2|-|TRBJ2-7|TRBV7-2
TGTGCCAGCTCCCGCGGGGGGAGCTCCTACGAGCAGTACTTC
CASSRGGSSYEQYF
>-|-|TRBJ1-1|TRBV5-6
TGTGCCAGCAGCTCACGGGGGGAGGGCACTGAAGCTTTCTTT
CASSSRGEGTEAFF
>-|-|TRBJ2-2|TRBV4-2
TGTGCCAGCAGCCAAGGACAGGCCCTAAACACCGGGGAGCTGTTTTTT
CASSQGQALNTGELFF
>-|-|TRBJ1-2|TRBV29-1
TGCAGCGTTGAAGTTCGGGGAGGAGGGATTTATGGCTACACCTTC
CSVEVRGGGIYGYTF
>TRBD1|-|TRBJ2-2|TRBV6-6
TGTGCCAGCAGTACGGACAGGGGGGTCGGGGAGCTGTTTTTT
CASSTDRGVGELFF
>-|-|TRBJ1-1|TRBV6-1
TGTGCCAGCAGAGCCCTCTTAGGTGTCACTGAAGCTTTCTTT
CASRALLGVTEAFF